This T cell receptor (beta chain) was documented in a study of T cells after yellow fever vaccination. Trimming removed 1 base at V and 3 bases at J, with 7 bases between. The CDR3 loop spans 15 amino acids. CDR1 and CDR2 from the germline V gene are SGHTA and FQGNSA. This clonotype appeared many times. Its target is not known. Whole-study results and caveats: Once the booster was given, most primary-vaccination clones reappeared, at 95% to 98% for CD4 and 88% for CD8.

For TCR, cDNA came from 5'RACE template switching, which added a universal primer site and UMIs. TCRdb fed the 5' RACE reads into MiXCR, producing one record per CDR3 protein. This table holds 340,000 or so distinct CDR3 sequences, around 13% found once. Sequenced here: CD4+ T cells sorted from PBMCs, sampled 15 days after the yellow fever booster vaccination. This rearrangement joins TRBV7-2 to TRBJ2-6; no clear D gene. This sequence was found in a man aged 18-30 years who received the YFV17D yellow fever vaccine. DNA of the CDR3: TGTGCCAGCAGCTTAGACGTCAATGGGGCCAACGTCCTGACTTTC. Its protein product is CASSLDVNGANVLTF.